Sequencing of this TCR beta chain was carried out in a study of blood T cell repertoires in COVID-19. Study-wide context: COVID-19 samples from acute and convalescent phases originated in the United States, Italy and Spain. T cells, B-cell-depleted T cells, or PBMCs supplied cDNA or gDNA.

The CDR3 sequence is 16 residues long. V shed 0 bases and J 6 bases; nucleotides not matched to a gene: 7. Germline lookup yields CDR1 LGHNA and CDR2 YNFKEQ. In the authors' workflow: Amplification of reference gene primers provided the estimated nucleated cell counts. Sequencing used immunoSEQ multiplex PCR; TCRdb keeps in-frame clones, though not all of them. The D gene and trimming were derived from the DNA, and the V and J assignments and clone size from that table. This table holds over 250,000 clones, 88% found once. The sample comprised peripheral blood. This chain joins TRBV4-2 and TRBJ2-2, with 7 bases identical to TRBD2. This sequence was found in a man between 60 and 75 years old who had recovered from COVID-19. The CDR3 DNA follows: TGTGCCAGCAGCCAAGAAGGGCGACTAGCTGCCGGGGAGCTGTTTTTT. Translation: CASSQEGRLAAGELFF.